What follows are 14 T cell receptor beta chains derived from one specimen sequenced in a study of regulatory T cells in long-lasting Graves disease. Researchers made TCR beta libraries by using iRepertoire HTBI primers and running Arm-PCR on CDR3 regions. Via MiXCR, TCRdb re-called the multiplex PCR reads, giving one row per CDR3 protein. The sample holds 310,000 or so distinct CDR3 sequences, around a fifth seen once. Regarding time point: persistent/refractory GD, antithyroid drugs over 5 years with positive TRAb. The TCR library was made from RNA extracted from PBMCs. Sequences were derived from peripheral blood mononuclear cells (PBMCs), sampled when the disease was refractory, from a patient treated with antithyroid drugs. These receptors were obtained from a female donor with Graves disease.

This clonotype was found many times. The chain combines TRBV29-1 with TRBJ1-1; the D gene is possibly TRBD1 (5 bases). CDR1 and CDR2 (germline): SQVTM, ANQGSEA. The ends were cut back, 5 bases at V and 0 bases at J, with 10 bases in the middle. The CDR3 has 13 amino acids. This CDR3 is CSVKRGMNTEAFF. The CDR3 DNA follows: TGCAGCGTTAAGCGGGGCATGAACACTGAAGCTTTCTTT.

The gene calls are TRBV24-1 and TRBJ2-1; D might be TRBD2 (6 bases). The length of the CDR3 is 11 residues. Trimming cost V 10 bases and J 15 bases, with 18 bases left between them. Germline CDR1 and CDR2: KGHDR and SFDVKD. In DNA, the CDR3 is TGTGCCACGCAGGATAGCGGAAGGAGGTTCTTC. Translation: CATQDSGRRFF.

This clonotype showed up just a few times. This sequence joins TRBV5-1 and TRBJ1-5; a possible D gene is TRBD1 (5 bases). This CDR3 contains 15 residues. The ends were cut back, 0 bases at V and 3 bases at J, with 10 bases in the middle. Germline CDR1 reads SGHRS; CDR2 reads YFSETQ. The CDR3 bases are TGCGCCAGCAGCTTGGATGACAGCTTCAATCAGCCCCAGCATTTT. Amino acid sequence: CASSLDDSFNQPQHF.

This clonotype was seen ten or more times. The chain links TRBV2 to TRBJ1-5; 9 bases fit TRBD1. CDR3 length: 15 amino acids. V shed 4 bases, J shed 7 bases, and the junction held 8 bases outside the gene matches. CDR1 and CDR2 (germline): SNHLY, FYNNEI. The CDR3 sequence: CASSVDRGLGQPQHF. The DNA of the CDR3 is TGTGCCAGCAGTGTGGACAGGGGTCTAGGCCAGCCCCAGCATTTT.

This clonotype occurred a few times. V gene TRBV20-1 combines with J gene TRBJ2-7; D is perhaps TRBD1 (5 bases). This CDR3 has 15 residues. V dropped 6 bases and J dropped 0 bases, with 18 bases sitting between them. Germline loops: CDR1 DFQATT, CDR2 SNEGSKA (reference sequence). The CDR3 DNA sequence: TGCAGTGCCCCCATGGGGCTATACCCCTCCTACGAGCAGTACTTC. Encoded protein: CSAPMGLYPSYEQYF.

V usage is TRBV19 and J usage is TRBJ1-5; no reliable D call. V was trimmed by 3 bases and J by 4 bases, leaving 10 bases between them. This CDR3 region has 14 residues. Looked up from germline, CDR1 is LNHDA and CDR2 is SQIVND (reference sequence). The CDR3 nucleotides read TGTGCCAGTAGTATCGAGAGCGAGAATCAGCCCCAGCATTTT. Its translation is CASSIESENQPQHF.

In its sample, this clonotype was seen many times. The chain couples TRBV10-3 to TRBJ2-6; D unresolved. This CDR3 spans 13 amino acids. Between the trimmed V and J ends, which lost 7 bases and 2 bases, there was a span of 6 bases. Germline CDR1 is ENHRY and CDR2 is SYGVKD. The CDR3 DNA reads as TGTGCCATCAAGCAAGCTGGGGCCAACGTCCTGACTTTC. As protein: CAIKQAGANVLTF.

The table lists this clonotype with many counts. The chain employs TRBV3-1 and TRBJ1-2; the D is unclear. The germline V gene has CDR1 LGHDT and CDR2 YNNKEL (reference sequence). The CDR3 covers 14 residues. Between the trimmed V and J ends, which lost 3 bases and 4 bases, there was a span of 12 bases. CDR3 sequence: CASSHEYSIYGYTF. CDR3 sequence (DNA): TGTGCCAGCAGCCACGAATACAGCATCTATGGCTACACCTTC.

In its sample, this clonotype was seen a few times. The chain uses TRBV20-1 and TRBJ2-5; a possible D gene is TRBD1 (6 bases). V was trimmed by 3 bases and J by 3 bases, leaving 14 bases between them. The germline V gene has CDR1 DFQATT and CDR2 SNEGSKA (reference sequence). The CDR3 is 14 amino acids. This CDR3 reads CSASTGFMKETQYF. In nucleotides, the CDR3 is TGCAGTGCTAGTACAGGGTTTATGAAAGAGACCCAGTACTTC.

In its sample, this clonotype was seen a few times. The chain recombines TRBV5-1 with TRBJ2-1; the D gene is possibly TRBD2 (5 bases). From germline, CDR1 is SGHRS and CDR2 YFSETQ. Trimming pared 2 bases from V and 9 bases from J, leaving 15 bases between. There are 14 residues in the CDR3. In DNA, the CDR3 is TGCGCCAGCAGCTTACGTGGTAGCGAGGGTGAGCAGTTCTTC. Translated, it gives CASSLRGSEGEQFF.

The V call is TRBV6-9, the J call TRBJ1-2; D unclear. Looked up from germline, CDR1 is MNHGY and CDR2 is SVAAGI. The CDR3 has 14 residues. Trimming took 3 bases from V and 5 from J, leaving 13 bases between them. The CDR3 bases are TGTGCCAGCAGTTACTCTCAGACTTCGTATGGCTACACCTTC. Amino acids: CASSYSQTSYGYTF.

This clonotype has only a few counts. The chain is built from TRBV9 and TRBJ2-1; 11 positions match TRBD2. Unmatched junction bases numbered 3, after V lost 0 bases and J lost 7 bases. Germline-derived CDR1 and CDR2 are SGDLS and YYNGEE. The CDR3 sequence is 15 residues long. This CDR3 reads CASSVVGLAANEQFF. The CDR3 region has the DNA TGTGCCAGCAGCGTAGTGGGACTAGCGGCAAATGAGCAGTTCTTC.

There are many counts of this clonotype. This chain links TRBV6-1 with TRBJ1-5, with D tentatively TRBD1 (5 bases). The CDR3 is 15 amino acids. Between the trimmed V and J ends, which lost 4 bases and 0 bases, there was a span of 10 bases. From germline, CDR1 is MNHNS and CDR2 SASEGT. The CDR3 here is CASSGGGGSNQPQHF. The CDR3 DNA reads TGTGCCAGCAGTGGGGGCGGGGGTAGCAATCAGCCCCAGCATTTT.

The gene calls are TRBV7-9 and TRBJ1-1; D is perhaps TRBD1 (6 bases). The germline V gene has CDR1 SEHNR and CDR2 FQNEAQ (reference sequence). The V and J ends lost 2 bases and 6 bases respectively, with 16 bases between them. The CDR3 spans 15 residues. In DNA, the CDR3 is TGTGCCAGCAGCTTAATGGGCAGGGGAGGCGCTGAAGCTTTCTTT. Translating it yields CASSLMGRGGAEAFF.